The 21 T cell receptor beta chains below come from one sample, sequenced in a study of cytomegalovirus exposure and HLA in healthy donors. Primers for the PCR totalled 60 Vbeta and 13 Jbeta. Data came from immunoSEQ multiplex PCR; TCRdb stores just in-frame clones and leaves some out. This sample has under 200,000 clones; around three quarters occur once, and the top ten carry approximately 0.69%. The sequenced material came from PBMCs. All receptors derive from a woman between 35 and 50 years old in good health and CMV-seronegative.

This clone was seen a single time. This CDR3 is CASSGGLAGTDTQYF. The CDR3 bases are TGCGCCAGCAGCGGTGGACTAGCGGGTACAGATACGCAGTATTTT. This chain uses TRBV5-1 with TRBJ2-3; 11 nucleotides agree with TRBD2. Germline V gene lookup returns CDR1 SGHRS and CDR2 YFSETQ. The CDR3 extends over 15 amino acids. Trimming took 4 bases from V and 3 from J; bases not matched to a gene: 4.

The gene calls are TRBV14 and TRBJ2-7; 8 bases match TRBD1. The CDR3 totals 16 residues. J gave up 5 bases and V 4 bases, and 13 bases lay outside the gene matches. Germline CDR1 SGHDN, CDR2 FVKESK. In DNA form, the CDR3 reads TGTGCCAGCAGCCCGAGGGCAGGGGGCTCATATAACGAGCAGTACTTC. It is translated as CASSPRAGGSYNEQYF.

V gene TRBV7-9 combines with J gene TRBJ2-1; TRBD2 agrees at 11 bases. After removal of 8 bases from V and 8 bases from J, the junction contained 5 bases not matched to a gene. Germline V gives CDR1 SEHNR, CDR2 FQNEAQ (reference sequence). CDR3 length: 13 amino acids. The CDR3 region has the DNA TGTGCCAGCCGTACTAGCGGGAGTCATGAGCAGTTCTTC. This translates into CASRTSGSHEQFF.

This clone was found a few times. The chain employs TRBV7-2 and TRBJ1-5; D ambiguous. Looked up from germline, CDR1 is SGHTA and CDR2 is FQGNSA. CDR3 length: 14 residues. V dropped 1 base and J dropped 5 bases, with 9 bases sitting between them. The CDR3 region is CASSLGDTYQPQHF. The CDR3 coding sequence is TGTGCCAGCAGCTTAGGAGACACGTATCAGCCCCAGCATTTT.

This clone was detected a few times. The CDR3 DNA is TGTGCCATCACTAGGACAGTCTCTGGAAACACCATATATTTT. Translating gives CAITRTVSGNTIYF. The chain has TRBV10-3 and TRBJ1-3; perhaps TRBD1 as D (6 bases). Deletions cut 7 bases from V and 0 bases from J, with 10 bases between. The CDR3 runs to 14 residues. Germline V gives CDR1 ENHRY, CDR2 SYGVKD.

This rearrangement joins TRBV5-4 to TRBJ2-7; possibly TRBD1 for D (5 bases). The germline gives CDR1 SGHNT, CDR2 YYREEE (reference sequence). V lost 0 bases and J lost 3, with 10 bases in between. The CDR3 is 14 residues long. This chain's CDR3 is CASSLDRTLYEQYF. The DNA of the CDR3 is TGTGCCAGCAGCTTGGACAGGACCCTCTACGAGCAGTACTTC.

The CDR3 coding sequence is TGCGCCAGCAGCTTGGCACGGACAGGGGGCGAGTATGGCTACACCTTC. Translating it yields CASSLARTGGEYGYTF. This chain uses TRBV5-1 with TRBJ1-2; the match to TRBD1 covers 11 bases. CDR1 SGHRS and CDR2 YFSETQ come from the germline V gene. CDR3 size: 16 residues. V lost 0 bases, J lost 5 bases, and 6 bases stayed unmatched.

V and J are TRBV29-1 and TRBJ2-2; 9 nucleotides line up with TRBD2. The CDR3 contains 17 residues. V was clipped by 4 bases and J by 5 bases; unmatched bases: 14. The germline V gene has CDR1 SQVTM and CDR2 ANQGSEA. CDR3 coding DNA: TGCAGCGTTGTAGGCGGGGGGGCGGGAGGAAGGACCGGGGAGCTGTTTTTT. Residues: CSVVGGGAGGRTGELFF.

The gene calls are TRBV20-1 and TRBJ2-3; no reliable D call. V lost 8 bases to trimming and J lost 6 bases, with 12 bases between them. Looked up from germline, CDR1 is DFQATT and CDR2 is SNEGSKA (reference sequence). CDR3 length: 11 amino acids. The CDR3 nucleotides read TGCAGTCCAAAAACCGGGGATACGCAGTATTTT. The encoded protein is CSPKTGDTQYF.

The chain carries TRBV6-1 and TRBJ2-7; 8 positions match TRBD1. The CDR3 is 18 amino acids. In germline, CDR1 is MNHNS, CDR2 SASEGT. J lost 1 base, V lost 4 bases, and 15 bases had no gene match. Here the CDR3 reads CASSAQLRQGSSSYEQYF. For the CDR3, the DNA is TGTGCCAGCAGTGCACAATTGAGACAGGGGTCTTCTTCCTACGAGCAGTACTTC.

This clone appeared a single time. The rearrangement uses TRBV15 and TRBJ2-2; D is possibly TRBD1 (6 bases). This CDR3 region has 17 residues. V was shortened by 0 bases and J by 4 bases, with 15 bases between the two germline ends. In germline, CDR1 is LNHNV, CDR2 YYDKDF (reference sequence). CDR3 protein: CATSRDRAGAGTGELFF. Here the CDR3 DNA reads TGTGCCACCAGCAGAGATAGGGCAGGGGCCGGCACCGGGGAGCTGTTTTTT.

This chain links TRBV5-1 with TRBJ1-1; 8 bases fit TRBD1. This CDR3 has 14 amino acids. Unmatched junction bases numbered 3, after V lost 2 bases and J lost 3 bases. Germline V lookup: CDR1 SGHRS, CDR2 YFSETQ. This CDR3 reads CASSFRDRHTEAFF. The CDR3 DNA is TGCGCCAGCAGCTTCCGGGACAGGCACACTGAAGCTTTCTTT. Combining the CDR3 with reference TRBV5-1 and TRBJ1-1 gives the whole variable domain KAGVTQTPRYLIKTRGQQVTLSCSPISGHRSVSWYQQTPGQGLQFLFEYFSETQRNKGNFPGRFSGRQFSNSRSEMNVSTLELGDSALYLCASSFRDRHTEAFFGQGTRLTVV.

J is TRBJ1-5 and V is TRBV2; D uncertain. The CDR3 length is 14 residues. Trimming took 0 bases from V and 4 from J, leaving 7 bases between them. Germline lookup yields CDR1 SNHLY and CDR2 FYNNEI. The DNA for the CDR3 is TGTGCCAGCAGTGAAGCGCGGGTAAATCAGCCCCAGCATTTT. Translation: CASSEARVNQPQHF.

The chain couples TRBV7-2 to TRBJ2-5; TRBD1 agrees at 7 bases. J gave up 9 bases and V 5 bases, and 15 bases lay outside the gene matches. CDR3 size: 15 residues. The V gene's germline CDR1 is SGHTA and CDR2 FQGNSA. DNA for the CDR3: TGTGCCAGCAGCCCCCCAGGGGGTGACCGCAGGGCCCAGTACTTC. Encoded protein: CASSPPGGDRRAQYF.

This clone was found once. The V call is TRBV7-2, the J call TRBJ2-5, with D maybe TRBD1 (6 bases). The germline V and J ends were trimmed by 4 bases and 5 bases, with 20 bases remaining between them. Per germline, CDR1 SGHTA and CDR2 FQGNSA. This CDR3 has 16 amino acids. CDR3 amino acids: CASSSTSTGLWETQYF. The CDR3 DNA is TGTGCCAGCAGCTCGACTTCTACAGGGCTCTGGGAGACCCAGTACTTC.

CDR3 bases: TGTGCCACCCAACCCGGGACTAGCGGTTACGAGCAGTACTTC. Protein sequence: CATQPGTSGYEQYF. The rearrangement uses TRBV7-2 and TRBJ2-7; TRBD2 matches at 11 bases. The ends lost 10 bases at V and 4 bases at J; junction bases unmatched: 9. The CDR3 contains 14 residues. CDR1 is SGHTA and CDR2 is FQGNSA in the germline V gene.

The V gene is TRBV19, the J gene TRBJ2-1; TRBD2 matches at 12 bases. Germline V gene lookup returns CDR1 LNHDA and CDR2 SQIVND (reference sequence). J was trimmed by 5 bases and V by 8 bases; bases with no gene match: 4. The CDR3 runs 14 residues. The CDR3 DNA reads as TGTGCCAGTGGCAGACTAGCGGGAGACAATGAGCAGTTCTTC. Translation: CASGRLAGDNEQFF.

The gene calls are TRBV4-2 and TRBJ1-2; no firm D call. The CDR3 has 14 amino acids. In germline, CDR1 is LGHNA, CDR2 YNFKEQ. V lost 3 bases and J 8 bases, leaving 16 bases between the germline ends. The CDR3 region has the DNA TGTGCCAGCAGCCAGGGTGAGGCGGGGTACGGCTACACCTTC. This translates into CASSQGEAGYGYTF.

CDR3 in amino acids: CATEASEQFF. In DNA form, the CDR3 reads TGTGCTACGGAGGCATCTGAGCAGTTCTTC. The rearrangement links TRBV28 to TRBJ2-1, with TRBD2 as a possible D gene (5 bases). This CDR3 contains 10 residues. Germline CDR1 is MDHEN and CDR2 is SYDVKM.

J is TRBJ1-1 and V is TRBV6-5; tentative D call: TRBD1 (6 bases). There are 15 residues in the CDR3. V was pared by 3 bases and J by 2 bases, with 13 bases between. In germline, CDR1 is MNHEY, CDR2 SVGAGI. The DNA for the CDR3 is TGTGCCAGCAGTTATGGACAGTTAAGAAACACTGAAGCTTTCTTT. Translated, it gives CASSYGQLRNTEAFF.

The chain uses TRBV11-3 and TRBJ2-6; 9 nucleotides line up with TRBD1. Trimming at V came to 1 base and at J to 2 bases, leaving 6 bases not matched to a gene. The CDR3 extends over 18 amino acids. Per germline, CDR1 SGHNT and CDR2 YENEEA. The CDR3 DNA follows: TGTGCCAGCAGCTTAGTCTGGGACAGGGTGGCTGGGGCCAACGTCCTGACTTTC. As protein: CASSLVWDRVAGANVLTF. Drawing the rest from reference TRBV11-3 and TRBJ2-6, the complete variable domain is EAGVVQSPRYKIIEKKQPVAFWCNPISGHNTLYWYLQNLGQGPELLIRYENEEAVDDSQLPKDRFSAERLKGVDSTLKIQPAELGDSAVYLCASSLVWDRVAGANVLTFGAGSRLTVL.